This paragraph covers one T cell receptor beta chain sequence. The antigen remains unidentified. TCRdb recomputed calls from the RT-PCR reads with MiXCR, one row per CDR3 protein. Of about 520,000 distinct CDR3 sequences detected, around 7.7% appear once; the ten largest clones hold about an eighth. Trimming left V 0 bases short and J 15 bases short, with 9 bases between. Germline CDR1 and CDR2: ENHRY and SYGVKD. This CDR3 spans 12 amino acids. These data belong to a study of response to subunit inactivated influenza vaccine. Notes on the study in general: Each seasonal influenza vaccination, the authors suggested, recruits few new T cells.

This sequence was found in a man aged 50 to 69 who received an inactivated influenza vaccine. V and J are TRBV10-3 and TRBJ1-6; D remains ambiguous. The source material was PBMCs from blood, sampled around 25 months after vaccination. CDR3 nucleotide sequence: TGTGCCATCAGTGAGTCGGGCTGGCTCCTCCACTTT. This sequence encodes CAISESGWLLHF.